The 23 T cell receptor beta chains below all came from one sample that was sequenced in a study of technical replicates of blood from a handful of donors. Method: immunoSEQ multiplex PCR; TCRdb's copy keeps in-frame clones and lacks some. The data show tens of thousands of clones, just under 95% seen once. The material sequenced was T cells isolated from PBMCs. The receptors were gathered from a human donor in good health.

As DNA, the CDR3 is TGTGCCATCAGTGAGTCTGAGACAGGGACCAGCAATCAGCCCCAGCATTTT. Translated, it gives CAISESETGTSNQPQHF. The rearrangement joins TRBV10-3 to TRBJ1-5, with TRBD1 matching over 7 bases. Losses at the gene ends were 0 bases for V and 1 base for J; bases not matched to a gene: 6. In germline, CDR1 is ENHRY, CDR2 SYGVKD. The CDR3 is made up of 17 amino acids.

This rearrangement joins TRBV9 to TRBJ2-1, with TRBD2 matching 9 bases. The germline gives CDR1 SGDLS, CDR2 YYNGEE. The CDR3 contains 16 residues. Trimming removed 0 bases from V and 6 bases from J; junction bases left unmatched: 7. The CDR3 nucleotides are TGTGCCAGCAGCGTAGTAGCGGCGGGAGGGAGCAATGAGCAGTTCTTC. It is translated as CASSVVAAGGSNEQFF.

The CDR3 sequence: CASSEVKGVGGYTF. CDR3 in DNA: TGTGCCAGCAGTGAAGTCAAGGGGGTTGGGGGCTACACCTTC. V is TRBV2 and J is TRBJ1-2; maybe TRBD1 (6 bases). The CDR3 sequence is 14 residues long. V gave up 1 base and J gave up 8 bases, with 14 bases separating them. Per the germline V gene, CDR1 is SNHLY and CDR2 is FYNNEI.

About this clone: Mismatch with germline at one junction end may stem from a read error. J is TRBJ2-7 and V is TRBV10-3, with 7 bases that match TRBD2. Germline CDR1 is ENHRY and CDR2 is SYGVKD. The CDR3 loop spans 12 amino acids. CDR3: CAITEGRDEQYF. For the CDR3, the DNA is TGTGCCATCACTGAGGGGAGGGACGAGCAGTACTTC.

The genes are TRBV7-2 and TRBJ2-3; the match to TRBD2 covers 8 bases. Germline V gene data show CDR1 as SGHTA and CDR2 as FQGNSA. V shed 5 bases, J shed 2 bases, and the junction held 9 bases outside the gene matches. The CDR3 loop spans 16 amino acids. CDR3 in amino acids: CASSLAQAGVTDTQYF. The CDR3 region has the DNA TGTGCCAGCAGCCTTGCCCAAGCGGGGGTCACAGATACGCAGTATTTT.

This chain joins TRBV6-5 and TRBJ1-5; D unresolved. This CDR3 contains 15 residues. The germline CDR1 and CDR2 sequences are MNHEY and SVGAGI. V lost 5 bases, J lost 2 bases, and 13 bases lay in between. Here the CDR3 DNA reads TGTGCCAGCAGTCCGACCCGGAGTGGCAATCAGCCCCAGCATTTT. Translation: CASSPTRSGNQPQHF.

J is TRBJ2-7 and V is TRBV7-8, with unresolved D. This CDR3 contains 17 residues. Germline V gene data show CDR1 as SGHVS and CDR2 as FQNEAQ. Trimming removed 5 bases at V and 5 bases at J, with 25 bases between. The CDR3 DNA sequence: TGTGCCAGCAGCCTCAGTCTACTCCCTAGAGATCGCAACGAGCAGTACTTC. Protein sequence: CASSLSLLPRDRNEQYF.

The chain employs TRBV19 and TRBJ1-1, with TRBD1 matching 9 bases. Germline V CDR1 and CDR2: LNHDA, SQIVND (reference sequence). The CDR3 loop spans 17 amino acids. V lost 1 base and J lost 6; bases outside the gene matches: 12. The CDR3 region is CASSIGTTGTGIAEAFF. The CDR3 DNA reads TGTGCCAGTAGTATAGGGACCACCGGGACAGGGATCGCTGAAGCTTTCTTT.

The chain is built from TRBV5-6 and TRBJ2-4; 7 nucleotides align to TRBD1. Per germline, CDR1 SGHDT and CDR2 YYEEEE. The CDR3 extends over 15 amino acids. The junction had 10 bases not matched to a gene; V was cut back by 2 bases and J by 8 bases. CDR3: CASSFRTGLGDIQYF. CDR3 DNA sequence: TGTGCCAGCAGCTTTAGGACAGGCCTTGGGGACATTCAGTACTTC. Supplemented by reference TRBV5-6 and TRBJ2-4, the full variable domain reads DAGVTQSPTHLIKTRGQQVTLRCSPKSGHDTVSWYQQALGQGPQFIFQYYEEEERQRGNFPDRFSGHQFPNYSSELNVNALLLGDSALYLCASSFRTGLGDIQYFGAGTRLSVL.

This sequence joins TRBV4-1 and TRBJ1-3, with D unclear. CDR1 and CDR2 from the germline V gene are MGHRA and YSYEKL. Trimming stripped 4 bases from V and 0 bases from J, with 13 bases between. This CDR3 has 16 residues. CDR3 sequence (DNA): TGCGCCAGCAGCCGACGGGGTTTACCCTCTGGAAACACCATATATTTT. This encodes CASSRRGLPSGNTIYF.

This clone occurred a few times. The rearrangement joins TRBV5-1 to TRBJ1-1; no firm D call. The CDR3 consists of 12 residues. Per the germline V gene, CDR1 is SGHRS and CDR2 is YFSETQ. V was shortened by 0 bases and J by 5 bases, with 5 bases between the two germline ends. CDR3 in DNA: TGCGCCAGCAGCTTGGGAGATACTGAAGCTTTCTTT. As protein: CASSLGDTEAFF.

This chain connects TRBV6-5 to TRBJ2-7; D not resolved. Germline CDR1 MNHEY, CDR2 SVGAGI. The CDR3 runs to 12 residues. Trimming stripped 6 bases from V and 3 bases from J, with 9 bases between. In DNA, the CDR3 is TGTGCCAGCAGCACCCCAGGCTACGAGCAGTACTTC. Translated: CASSTPGYEQYF.

This clone was seen once. This chain's CDR3 is CASRPRTSGNQETQYF. The CDR3 coding sequence is TGCGCCAGCAGACCGAGGACTAGCGGGAACCAAGAGACCCAGTACTTC. The gene calls are TRBV5-1 and TRBJ2-5; 12 bases match TRBD2. The CDR3 contains 16 residues. The germline CDR1 and CDR2 sequences are SGHRS and YFSETQ. V trimming: 5 bases; J trimming: 0 bases; junction bases outside the gene matches: 5.

J is TRBJ2-1 and V is TRBV7-9, with D perhaps matching TRBD1 (5 bases). CDR1 is SEHNR, CDR2 FQNEAQ, per germline (reference sequence). Trimming left V 3 bases short and J 9 bases short, with 9 bases between. The CDR3 is 12 amino acids. The chain's CDR3 is CASSLDKSEQFF. DNA for the CDR3: TGTGCCAGCAGCTTGGACAAGTCTGAGCAGTTCTTC.

The chain employs TRBV6-6 and TRBJ2-7; TRBD1 is a possible D gene (6 bases). V was pared by 4 bases and J by 5 bases, with 9 bases between. Germline loops: CDR1 MNHNY, CDR2 SVGAGI (reference sequence). The CDR3 extends over 12 amino acids. The CDR3 coding sequence is TGTGCCAGCAGTTCCAGGGGACACGAGCAGTACTTC. Protein: CASSSRGHEQYF.

CDR3 DNA sequence: TGTGCCTGGAGCCCGGGACAGGCCCAAAAACTGTTTTTT. As protein: CAWSPGQAQKLFF. V gene TRBV30 combines with J gene TRBJ1-4, with 8 bases lining up with TRBD1. After removal of 3 bases from V and 9 bases from J, the junction contained 6 bases not matched to a gene. The CDR3 is 13 amino acids. The V gene's germline CDR1 is GTSNPN and CDR2 SVGIG (reference sequence).

This rearrangement joins TRBV30 to TRBJ1-1, with a possible D match to TRBD1 (6 bases). Germline CDR1 and CDR2: GTSNPN and SVGIG (reference sequence). Trimming removed 0 bases from V and 6 bases from J, with 11 bases in between. The CDR3 covers 13 residues. CDR3 sequence (DNA): TGTGCCTGGAGTGTAACACAGGGTTCTGAAGCTTTCTTT. Its protein is CAWSVTQGSEAFF.

This clone has a single count. The V and J genes are TRBV4-1 and TRBJ2-5; 12 bases are a match to TRBD2. V shed 0 bases, J shed 2 bases, and the junction held 4 bases outside the gene matches. Germline loops: CDR1 MGHRA, CDR2 YSYEKL. The CDR3 has 17 amino acids. The CDR3 protein is CASSQDSLAGGQETQYF. For the CDR3, the DNA is TGCGCCAGCAGCCAAGATAGCCTAGCGGGAGGGCAAGAGACCCAGTACTTC.

The J gene is TRBJ1-1, the V gene TRBV12-5; 9 bases line up with TRBD1. Germline-derived CDR1 and CDR2 are LGHNT and FRNRAP. V was clipped by 3 bases and J by 6 bases; unmatched bases: 8. CDR3 size: 15 residues. The CDR3 DNA follows: TGTGCTAGTGGTTTTCCGACAGGGGGAAACGCTGAAGCTTTCTTT. Its translation: CASGFPTGGNAEAFF.

This chain's CDR3 is CACTNRDRGSQYGYTF. In DNA, the CDR3 is TGTGCCTGCACTAACCGGGACAGGGGTTCTCAGTATGGCTACACCTTC. This chain connects TRBV30 to TRBJ1-2, with 10 bases that match TRBD1. Germline V gives CDR1 GTSNPN, CDR2 SVGIG (reference sequence). CDR3 length: 16 amino acids. J gave up 5 bases and V 6 bases, and 15 bases lay outside the gene matches.

The chain uses TRBV14 and TRBJ1-1; D not resolved. This CDR3 contains 12 residues. V lost 5 bases and J lost 7, with 11 bases in between. Germline V gives CDR1 SGHDN, CDR2 FVKESK. This CDR3 reads CASSSRGFEAFF. CDR3 nucleotides: TGTGCCAGCAGCTCGAGAGGGTTTGAAGCTTTCTTT.

The chain carries TRBV18 and TRBJ2-7; D is unresolved. Trimming took off 6 bases at V and 0 bases at J, with 6 bases between the two ends. Germline loops: CDR1 KGHSH, CDR2 LQKENI. CDR3 length equals 12 residues. The CDR3 spells CASSPSSYEQYF. CDR3 in DNA: TGTGCCAGCTCCCCTAGCTCCTACGAGCAGTACTTC.

The chain carries TRBV6-5 and TRBJ2-5; 10 positions agree with TRBD2. Germline values: CDR1 MNHEY, CDR2 SVGAGI. J was trimmed by 4 bases and V by 7 bases; bases with no gene match: 9. The CDR3 covers 15 residues. CDR3 DNA: TGTGCCAGCATCCTCAGCGGGAGGGTGGGAGAGACCCAGTACTTC. Translated: CASILSGRVGETQYF.